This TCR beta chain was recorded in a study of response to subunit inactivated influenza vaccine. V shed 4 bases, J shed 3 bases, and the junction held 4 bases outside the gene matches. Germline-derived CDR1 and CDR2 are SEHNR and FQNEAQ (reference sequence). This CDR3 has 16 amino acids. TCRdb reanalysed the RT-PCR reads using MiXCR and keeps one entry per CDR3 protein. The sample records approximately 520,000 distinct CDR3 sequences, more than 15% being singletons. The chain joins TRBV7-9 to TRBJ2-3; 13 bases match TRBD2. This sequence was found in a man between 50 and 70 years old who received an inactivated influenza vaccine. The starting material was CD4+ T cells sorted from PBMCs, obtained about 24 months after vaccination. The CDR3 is CASSSGTSGITDTQYF. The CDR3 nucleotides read TGTGCCAGCAGCTCCGGGACTAGCGGGATTACAGATACGCAGTATTTT.